This T cell receptor (beta chain) comes out of a study of PD-1 blockade in mismatch repair-deficient tumors. Study overall: Enrolled about 2012-2016, patients had progressing, pretreated mismatch repair-deficient cancers of around 12 types.

The CDR3 length is 15 residues. Germline-derived CDR1 and CDR2 are SGHNT and YENEEA. The germline V and J ends were trimmed by 0 bases and 5 bases, with 11 bases remaining between them. Repertoires were generated with immunoSEQ multiplex PCR, while TCRdb's copy carries only in-frame clones and drops some. The sample lists tens of thousands of clones; around 80% were seen once. Whole-study findings and limits: After pembrolizumab, tumor-resident clones rose rapidly, then generally contracted before radiologic responses.

The sample holds one count of this clone. Its antigen remains unknown. V and J are TRBV11-3 and TRBJ2-1, with D possibly TRBD2 on 6 matching bases. The source of this sequence is an adult with mismatch repair-deficient cancer. Sequencing used peripheral blood, obtained 2 weeks after starting pembrolizumab. Here the CDR3 DNA reads TGTGCCAGCAGCTTAGACGTGGGAGGTCACAATGAGCAGTTCTTC. Translating it yields CASSLDVGGHNEQFF.